The next 17 T cell receptor beta chains were all read from a single sample in a study of Graves' ophthalmopathy and Graves' hyperthyroidism (dated by TCRdb to the late 2010s). Sequencing was carried out with an Illumina HiSeq 2000. TCR beta CDR3 regions were amplified from RNA transcripts for repertoire sequencing. The first round was an RT-PCR using HTBI primers with the Qiagen OneStep RT-PCR kit, and this first round was followed by a second-round multiplex PCR, then size selection and purification. TCRdb took the public reads, trimmed them with fastp at Q25, ran MiXCR for clone calling and kept in-frame beta chains. Each CDR3 protein gets just one entry, which takes the most common genes and DNA from the rows behind it. Across this sample there are 200,000 to 300,000 distinct CDR3 sequences, with less than 55% seen only once. Jointly, the top ten make up about half of the sample. Material: peripheral blood. These receptors were obtained from an adult man with Graves' ophthalmopathy.

This clonotype was observed a few times. The rearrangement uses TRBV12-3 or TRBV12-4 and TRBJ2-5, with unresolved D. The CDR3 spans 14 residues. Trimming removed 3 bases at V and 0 bases at J, with 8 bases between. CDR3 DNA: TGTGCCAGCAGTTTCAGCGTTTACCAAGAGACCCAGTACTTC. Amino acid sequence: CASSFSVYQETQYF.

The J gene is TRBJ2-7, the V gene TRBV6-6, with TRBD1 identical over 9 bases. The germline CDR1 and CDR2 sequences are MNHNY and SVGAGI (reference sequence). Trimming removed 10 bases from V and 3 bases from J; junction bases left unmatched: 7. This CDR3 region has 13 residues. CDR3 sequence: CATSRGQGYEQYF. Here the CDR3 DNA reads TGTGCCACCTCCCGGGGACAGGGCTACGAGCAGTACTTC.

V is TRBV20-1 and J is TRBJ1-4; weak D call: TRBD1 (5 bases). CDR1 DFQATT and CDR2 SNEGSKA come from the germline V gene (reference sequence). This CDR3 has 10 amino acids. The V gene lost 6 bases and the J gene lost 11 bases, with 10 bases spanning the gap. CDR3 loop: CSAGRGKLFF. DNA for the CDR3: TGCAGTGCGGGGCGAGGGAAACTGTTTTTT.

The chain joins TRBV29-1 to TRBJ1-2, with TRBD1 as a possible D gene (5 bases). Trimming pared 6 bases from V and 2 bases from J, leaving 10 bases between. Germline CDR1 reads SQVTM; CDR2 reads ANQGSEA. This CDR3 spans 12 amino acids. Here the CDR3 reads CSVGTVNYGYTF. Written as DNA, the CDR3 is TGCAGCGTCGGGACGGTGAACTATGGCTACACCTTC.

A few counts support this clonotype. V and J are TRBV2 and TRBJ1-5, with TRBD1 matching 8 bases. Germline V gene data show CDR1 as SNHLY and CDR2 as FYNNEI. With V trimmed by 6 bases and J by 1 base, 8 bases remained unmatched. The CDR3 extends over 16 amino acids. The CDR3 reads CASSRGQDLSNQPQHF. CDR3 bases: TGTGCCAGCAGCCGGGGACAGGATCTAAGCAATCAGCCCCAGCATTTT.

This clonotype occurred a few times. The chain employs TRBV7-8 and TRBJ2-5; a weak D match, TRBD2 (5 bases). Trimming shortened V by 4 bases and J by 2 bases, and 14 bases separated the two germline ends. CDR3 length: 15 residues. Germline V gene lookup returns CDR1 SGHVS and CDR2 FQNEAQ. The CDR3 here is CASSYQTGIQETQYF. The CDR3 coding sequence is TGTGCCAGCAGCTACCAAACCGGGATTCAAGAGACCCAGTACTTC. Complete variable domain (other parts from reference TRBV7-8 and TRBJ2-5): GAGVSQSPRYKVAKRGQDVALRCDPISGHVSLFWYQQALGQGPEFLTYFQNEAQLDKSGLPSDRFFAERPEGSVSTLKIQRTQQEDSAVYLCASSYQTGIQETQYFGPGTRLLVL.

The table lists this clonotype with many counts. The V gene is TRBV10-3, the J gene TRBJ2-2; a possible D gene is TRBD1 (5 bases). Looked up from germline, CDR1 is ENHRY and CDR2 is SYGVKD. The V end was cut by 8 bases, the J end by 2 bases, with 9 bases between. The CDR3 covers 13 residues. CDR3 residues: CAIVRENTGELFF. CDR3 DNA sequence: TGTGCCATCGTCAGGGAAAACACCGGGGAGCTGTTTTTT.

This clonotype was observed a few times. J is TRBJ2-7 and V is TRBV20-1, with D maybe TRBD2 (6 bases). The CDR3 contains 13 residues. Germline loops: CDR1 DFQATT, CDR2 SNEGSKA (reference sequence). V lost 6 bases and J 2 bases, leaving 14 bases between the germline ends. CDR3 amino acids: CSARLDLTYEQYF. CDR3 bases: TGCAGTGCGAGACTAGACCTAACCTACGAGCAGTACTTC.

V and J are TRBV29-1 and TRBJ1-1; possibly TRBD1 for D (5 bases). Trimming cost V 7 bases and J 12 bases, with 18 bases left between them. The CDR3 consists of 11 residues. Germline assignment: CDR1 SQVTM and CDR2 ANQGSEA. The CDR3 nucleotides are TGCAGCGCCTCCGGGGGGGAGCGGACTTTCTTT. It translates to CSASGGERTFF.

This clonotype was seen more than once but under ten times. The rearrangement uses TRBV11-3 and TRBJ2-2; D might be TRBD2 (5 bases). CDR1 and CDR2 (germline): SGHNT, YENEEA. The CDR3 consists of 16 residues. With 10 bases removed from V and 0 bases from J, the gap between germline ends came to 18 bases. This chain's CDR3 is CAINSVALANTGELFF. CDR3 in DNA: TGTGCCATTAACAGCGTAGCACTAGCGAACACCGGGGAGCTGTTTTTT.

CDR3 sequence reads: CSARPREDGSPLHF. Written as DNA, the CDR3 is TGCAGTGCTCGTCCCCGGGAGGACGGATCACCCCTCCACTTT. This chain joins TRBV20-1 and TRBJ1-6; D gene uncertain. V dropped 5 bases and J dropped 10 bases, with 18 bases sitting between them. Germline CDR1 and CDR2: DFQATT and SNEGSKA (reference sequence). CDR3 length: 14 amino acids.

This clonotype showed up many times. The genes are TRBV7-9 and TRBJ2-2, with D uncertain. The CDR3 is 15 residues long. The germline CDR1 and CDR2 sequences are SEHNR and FQNEAQ (reference sequence). V was pared by 1 base and J by 2 bases, with 8 bases between. CDR3 nucleotide sequence: TGTGCCAGCAGCTTAGGGGGAACCAACACCGGGGAGCTGTTTTTT. Encoded protein: CASSLGGTNTGELFF.

The chain combines TRBV2 with TRBJ2-2, with no clear D. Trimming removed 1 base from V and 7 bases from J, with 10 bases in between. The length of the CDR3 is 14 residues. Germline V lookup: CDR1 SNHLY, CDR2 FYNNEI. The CDR3 DNA follows: TGTGCCAGCAGTGAAGGGCTTGGGATCGGGGAGCTGTTTTTT. Translation gives CASSEGLGIGELFF.

This clonotype was detected only a few times. The chain links TRBV9 to TRBJ1-1, with D possibly matching TRBD1 (5 bases). CDR3 length equals 13 residues. Per the germline V gene, CDR1 is SGDLS and CDR2 is YYNGEE. Deletions cut 1 base from V and 1 base from J, with 5 bases between. The CDR3 nucleotides read TGTGCCAGCAGCGTACAGGGGAACACTGAAGCTTTCTTT. It translates to CASSVQGNTEAFF. Using reference TRBV9 and TRBJ1-1 for the parts outside the CDR3, the full variable domain is DSGVTQTPKHLITATGQRVTLRCSPRSGDLSVYWYQQSLDQGLQFLIQYYNGEERAKGNILERFSAQQFPDLHSELNLSSLELGDSALYFCASSVQGNTEAFFGQGTRLTVV.

V and J are TRBV24-1 and TRBJ1-2; 9 nucleotides line up with TRBD1. Trimming removed 3 bases from V and 14 bases from J; junction bases left unmatched: 12. The CDR3 spans 14 residues. Germline CDR1 and CDR2: KGHDR and SFDVKD. Here the CDR3 reads CATSDPRKDRGETF. DNA for the CDR3: TGTGCCACCAGTGATCCCCGGAAGGACAGGGGCGAAACCTTC.

This sequence joins TRBV5-1 and TRBJ1-4; D not certain. Germline values: CDR1 SGHRS, CDR2 YFSETQ. This CDR3 contains 16 residues. Trimming cost V 1 base and J 2 bases, with 12 bases left between them. CDR3 loop: CASSLSSDTTNEKLFF. CDR3 nucleotides: TGCGCCAGCAGCTTGAGTAGCGACACGACTAATGAAAAACTGTTTTTT. The full variable domain, completed using reference TRBV5-1 and TRBJ1-4, is KAGVTQTPRYLIKTRGQQVTLSCSPISGHRSVSWYQQTPGQGLQFLFEYFSETQRNKGNFPGRFSGRQFSNSRSEMNVSTLELGDSALYLCASSLSSDTTNEKLFFGSGTQLSVL.

The CDR3: CASRGQGENSGNTIYF. In nucleotides, the CDR3 is TGCGCCAGCCGAGGACAGGGAGAGAACTCTGGAAACACCATATATTTT. The chain is built from TRBV10-2 and TRBJ1-3; TRBD1 agrees at 8 bases. The CDR3 spans 16 residues. The V segment lost 8 bases and the J segment 0 bases; nucleotides outside the gene matches: 9. The V gene's germline CDR1 is WSHSY and CDR2 SAAADI.